This TCR beta chain is drawn from a study of OX40 agonist ivuxolimab in advanced cancers. The protocol was immunoSEQ multiplex PCR, while the TCRdb copy is restricted to in-frame clones and leaves out a portion. The sample lists some 85,000 clones; roughly 90% were seen once. The trim removed 6 bases at V and 2 bases at J, leaving 5 bases unmatched. The CDR3 is made up of 14 amino acids. In germline, CDR1 is MDHEN, CDR2 SYDVKM. This clonotype was sampled from an adult with an advanced solid tumor such as melanoma, head and neck, liver or kidney cancer. This specimen was CD4+ or CD8+ T cells sorted from blood, taken in a trial of the OX40 agonist ivuxolimab. This chain joins TRBV28 and TRBJ2-3, with 7 bases lining up with TRBD1. The CDR3 loop is CASSTGQSTDTQYF. The DNA for the CDR3 is TGTGCCAGCAGCACGGGACAGTCCACAGATACGCAGTATTTT. Using reference TRBV28 and TRBJ2-3 for the parts outside the CDR3, the full variable domain is DVKVTQSSRYLVKRTGEKVFLECVQDMDHENMFWYRQDPGLGLRLIYFSYDVKMKEKGDIPEGYSVSREKKERFSLILESASTNQTSMYLCASSTGQSTDTQYFGPGTRLTVL.